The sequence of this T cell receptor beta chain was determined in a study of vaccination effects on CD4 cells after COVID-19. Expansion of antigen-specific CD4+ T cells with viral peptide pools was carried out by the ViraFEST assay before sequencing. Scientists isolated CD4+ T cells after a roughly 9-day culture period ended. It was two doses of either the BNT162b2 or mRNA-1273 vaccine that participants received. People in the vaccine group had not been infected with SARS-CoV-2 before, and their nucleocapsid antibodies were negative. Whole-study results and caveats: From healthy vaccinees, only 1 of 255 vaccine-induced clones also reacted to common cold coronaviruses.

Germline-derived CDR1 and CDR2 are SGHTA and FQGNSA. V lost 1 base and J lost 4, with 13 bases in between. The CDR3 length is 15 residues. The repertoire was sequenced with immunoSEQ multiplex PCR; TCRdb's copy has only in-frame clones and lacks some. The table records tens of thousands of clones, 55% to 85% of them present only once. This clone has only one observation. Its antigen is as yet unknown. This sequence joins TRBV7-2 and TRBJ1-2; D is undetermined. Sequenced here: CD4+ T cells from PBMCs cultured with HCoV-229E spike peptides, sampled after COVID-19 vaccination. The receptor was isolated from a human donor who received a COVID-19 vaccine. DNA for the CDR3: TGTGCCAGCAGCTTAGGGGCCAGGCGGCCCTATGGCTACACCTTC. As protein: CASSLGARRPYGYTF.